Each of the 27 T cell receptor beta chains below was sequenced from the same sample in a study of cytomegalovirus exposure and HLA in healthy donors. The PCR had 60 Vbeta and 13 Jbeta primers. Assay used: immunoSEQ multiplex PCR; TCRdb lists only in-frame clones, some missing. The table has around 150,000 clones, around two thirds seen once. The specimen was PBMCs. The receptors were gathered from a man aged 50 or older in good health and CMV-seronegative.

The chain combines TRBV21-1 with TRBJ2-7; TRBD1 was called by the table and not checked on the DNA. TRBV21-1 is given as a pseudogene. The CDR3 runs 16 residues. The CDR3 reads CASSKEGTVLFYEQYF. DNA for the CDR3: TGTGCCAGCAGCAAAGAGGGGACAGTCCTATTCTACGAGCAGTACTTC.

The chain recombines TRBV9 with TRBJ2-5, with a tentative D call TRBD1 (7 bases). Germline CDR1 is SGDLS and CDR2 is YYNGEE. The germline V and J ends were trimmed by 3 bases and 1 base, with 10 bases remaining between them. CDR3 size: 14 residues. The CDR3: CASSAGDSQETQYF. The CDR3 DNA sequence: TGTGCCAGCAGCGCGGGGGACAGCCAAGAGACCCAGTACTTC.

The DNA for the CDR3 is TGTGCCAGTAGTATTCCGGGGACAAAATACAATGAGCAGTTCTTC. This codes for CASSIPGTKYNEQFF. The chain recombines TRBV19 with TRBJ2-1; perhaps TRBD1 as D (6 bases). Germline CDR1 reads LNHDA; CDR2 reads SQIVND (reference sequence). This CDR3 is built from 15 residues. The germline V and J ends were trimmed by 3 bases and 4 bases, with 13 bases remaining between them. Drawing the rest from reference TRBV19 and TRBJ2-1, the complete variable domain is DGGITQSPKYLFRKEGQNVTLSCEQNLNHDAMYWYRQDPGQGLRLIYYSQIVNDFQKGDIAEGYSVSREKKESFPLTVTSAQKNPTAFYLCASSIPGTKYNEQFFGPGTRLTVL.

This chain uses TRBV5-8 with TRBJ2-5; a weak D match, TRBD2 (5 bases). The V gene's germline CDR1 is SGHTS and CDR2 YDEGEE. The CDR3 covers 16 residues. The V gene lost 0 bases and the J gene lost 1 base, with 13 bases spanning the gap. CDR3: CASSLVGRLIQETQYF. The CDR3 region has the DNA TGTGCCAGCAGCTTGGTGGGGAGACTTATCCAAGAGACCCAGTACTTC.

DNA of the CDR3: TGTGCCAGCAGCTTAGCTCAGGGACTGATGAACACTGAAGCTTTCTTT. As protein: CASSLAQGLMNTEAFF. The V call is TRBV7-6, the J call TRBJ1-1; possibly TRBD1 for D (5 bases). CDR1 SGHVS and CDR2 FNYEAQ come from the germline V gene. The CDR3 has 16 residues. V was shortened by 0 bases and J by 0 bases, with 11 bases between the two germline ends.

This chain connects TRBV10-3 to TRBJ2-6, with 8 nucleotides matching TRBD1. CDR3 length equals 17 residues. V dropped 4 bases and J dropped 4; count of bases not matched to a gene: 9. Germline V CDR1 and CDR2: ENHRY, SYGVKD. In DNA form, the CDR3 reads TGTGCCATCAGTGCGGGACAGGAACTATCCGGGGCCAACGTCCTGACTTTC. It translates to CAISAGQELSGANVLTF.

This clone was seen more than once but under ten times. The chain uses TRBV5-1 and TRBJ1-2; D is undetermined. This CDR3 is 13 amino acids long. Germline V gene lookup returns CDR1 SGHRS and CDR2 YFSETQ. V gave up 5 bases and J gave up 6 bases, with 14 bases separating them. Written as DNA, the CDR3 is TGCGCCAGCAGGAGGATGAGTGCAGATGGCTACACCTTC. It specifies CASRRMSADGYTF. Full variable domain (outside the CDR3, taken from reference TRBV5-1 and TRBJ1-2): KAGVTQTPRYLIKTRGQQVTLSCSPISGHRSVSWYQQTPGQGLQFLFEYFSETQRNKGNFPGRFSGRQFSNSRSEMNVSTLELGDSALYLCASRRMSADGYTFGSGTRLTVV.

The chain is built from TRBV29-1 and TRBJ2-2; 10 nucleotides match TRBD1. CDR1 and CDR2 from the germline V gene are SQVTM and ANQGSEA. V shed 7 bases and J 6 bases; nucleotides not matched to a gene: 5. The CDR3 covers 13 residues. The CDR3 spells CSGGQGIAGELFF. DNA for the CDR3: TGCAGCGGGGGACAGGGGATCGCCGGGGAGCTGTTTTTT.

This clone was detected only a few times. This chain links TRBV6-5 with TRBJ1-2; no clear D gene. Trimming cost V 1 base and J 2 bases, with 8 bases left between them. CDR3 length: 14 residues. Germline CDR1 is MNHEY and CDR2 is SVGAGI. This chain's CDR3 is CASSYFGLNYGYTF. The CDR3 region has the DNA TGTGCCAGCAGTTACTTTGGACTGAACTATGGCTACACCTTC.

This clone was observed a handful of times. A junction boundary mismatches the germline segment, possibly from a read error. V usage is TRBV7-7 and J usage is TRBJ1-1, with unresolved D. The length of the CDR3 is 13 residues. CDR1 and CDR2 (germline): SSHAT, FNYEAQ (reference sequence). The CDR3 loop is CASSPGITGEAFF. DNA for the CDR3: TGTGCTAGCAGCCCCGGGATAACGGGGGAAGCTTTCTTT.

CDR3 bases: TGTGCCAGCAGCGCCGGGACAAACTCTTACAATGAGCAGTTCTTC. Protein: CASSAGTNSYNEQFF. V usage is TRBV5-5 and J usage is TRBJ2-1, with D possibly being TRBD1 (6 bases). Germline V lookup: CDR1 SGHKS, CDR2 YYEKEE (reference sequence). The CDR3 loop spans 15 amino acids. With 4 bases removed from V and 4 bases from J, the gap between germline ends came to 15 bases.

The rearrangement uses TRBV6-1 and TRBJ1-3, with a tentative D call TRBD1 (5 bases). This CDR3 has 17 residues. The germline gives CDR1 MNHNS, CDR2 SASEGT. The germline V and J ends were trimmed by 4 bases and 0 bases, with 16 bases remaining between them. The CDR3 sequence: CASSGGAAVLSGNTIYF. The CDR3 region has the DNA TGTGCCAGCAGTGGCGGGGCGGCCGTTCTCTCTGGAAACACCATATATTTT.

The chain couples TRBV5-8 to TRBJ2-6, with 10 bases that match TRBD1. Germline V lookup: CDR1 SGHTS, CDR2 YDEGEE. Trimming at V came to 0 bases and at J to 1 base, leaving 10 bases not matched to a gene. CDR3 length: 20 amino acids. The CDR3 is CASSLGQGASRGSGANVLTF. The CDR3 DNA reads TGTGCCAGCAGCTTGGGACAGGGGGCCTCCCGAGGATCTGGGGCCAACGTCCTGACTTTC.

Here the CDR3 reads CASSSQGLDGYTF. The DNA of the CDR3 is TGTGCCAGCAGCTCACAGGGGTTGGATGGCTACACCTTC. The chain joins TRBV7-9 to TRBJ1-2, with 7 nucleotides matching TRBD1. V shed 4 bases, J shed 6 bases, and the junction held 5 bases outside the gene matches. The CDR3 is 13 residues long. Germline V gene lookup returns CDR1 SEHNR and CDR2 FQNEAQ (reference sequence).

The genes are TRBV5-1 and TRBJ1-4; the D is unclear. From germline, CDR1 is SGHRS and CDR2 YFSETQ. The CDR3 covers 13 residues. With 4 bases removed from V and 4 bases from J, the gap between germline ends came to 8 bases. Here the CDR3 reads CASSLGGNEKLFF. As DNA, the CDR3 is TGCGCCAGCAGCCTGGGAGGTAATGAAAAACTGTTTTTT.

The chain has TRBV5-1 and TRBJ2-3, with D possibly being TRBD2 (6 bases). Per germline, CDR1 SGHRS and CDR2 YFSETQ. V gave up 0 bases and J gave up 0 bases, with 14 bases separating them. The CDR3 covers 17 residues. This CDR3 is CASSLGRTGESTDTQYF. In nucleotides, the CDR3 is TGCGCCAGCAGCTTGGGAAGGACGGGGGAGAGCACAGATACGCAGTATTTT. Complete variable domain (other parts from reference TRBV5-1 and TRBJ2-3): KAGVTQTPRYLIKTRGQQVTLSCSPISGHRSVSWYQQTPGQGLQFLFEYFSETQRNKGNFPGRFSGRQFSNSRSEMNVSTLELGDSALYLCASSLGRTGESTDTQYFGPGTRLTVL.

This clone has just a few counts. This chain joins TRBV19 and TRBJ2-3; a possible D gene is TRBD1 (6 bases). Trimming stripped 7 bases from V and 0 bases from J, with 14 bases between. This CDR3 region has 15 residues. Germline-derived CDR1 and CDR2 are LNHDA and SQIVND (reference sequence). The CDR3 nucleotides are TGTGCCAGTACCAAGGGGGTGACTAGCACAGATACGCAGTATTTT. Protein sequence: CASTKGVTSTDTQYF.

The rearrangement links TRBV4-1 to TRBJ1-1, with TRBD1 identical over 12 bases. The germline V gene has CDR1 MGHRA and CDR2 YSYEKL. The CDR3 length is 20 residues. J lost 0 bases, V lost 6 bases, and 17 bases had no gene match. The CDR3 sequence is CASSFNSRGTGGSMNTEAFF. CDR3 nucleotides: TGCGCCAGCAGTTTTAATTCCCGTGGGACAGGGGGCTCCATGAACACTGAAGCTTTCTTT.

CDR3: CASSPRTGDNSPLHF. The CDR3 DNA follows: TGCGCCAGCAGCCCTAGGACAGGGGACAATTCACCCCTCCACTTT. The genes are TRBV5-1 and TRBJ1-6; 9 bases fit TRBD1. Germline CDR1 and CDR2: SGHRS and YFSETQ. The ends lost 4 bases at V and 7 bases at J; junction bases unmatched: 6. The CDR3 consists of 15 residues.

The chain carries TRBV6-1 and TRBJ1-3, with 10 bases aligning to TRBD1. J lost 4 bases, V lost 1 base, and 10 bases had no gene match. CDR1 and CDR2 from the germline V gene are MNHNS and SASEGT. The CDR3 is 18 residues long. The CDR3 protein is CASSEGQGAADSGNTIYF. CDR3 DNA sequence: TGTGCCAGCAGTGAAGGACAGGGGGCAGCCGACTCGGGAAACACCATATATTTT.

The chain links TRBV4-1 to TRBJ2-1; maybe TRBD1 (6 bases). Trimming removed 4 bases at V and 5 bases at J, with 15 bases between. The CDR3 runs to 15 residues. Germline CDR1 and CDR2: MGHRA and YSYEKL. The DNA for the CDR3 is TGCGCCAGCAGCCGAACAGCCGGGACAAACAATGAGCAGTTCTTC. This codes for CASSRTAGTNNEQFF.

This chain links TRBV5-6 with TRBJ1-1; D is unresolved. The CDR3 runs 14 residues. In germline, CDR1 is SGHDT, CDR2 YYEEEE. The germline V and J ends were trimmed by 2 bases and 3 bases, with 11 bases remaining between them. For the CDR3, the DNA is TGTGCCAGCAGCTTTCGACACTCTGACACTGAAGCTTTCTTT. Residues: CASSFRHSDTEAFF.

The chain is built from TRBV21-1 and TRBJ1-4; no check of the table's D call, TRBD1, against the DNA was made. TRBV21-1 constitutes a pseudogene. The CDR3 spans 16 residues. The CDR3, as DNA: TGTGCCAGCAGCACCAAAGGGACAGCAACTAATGAAAAACTGTTTTTT. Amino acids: CASSTKGTATNEKLFF.

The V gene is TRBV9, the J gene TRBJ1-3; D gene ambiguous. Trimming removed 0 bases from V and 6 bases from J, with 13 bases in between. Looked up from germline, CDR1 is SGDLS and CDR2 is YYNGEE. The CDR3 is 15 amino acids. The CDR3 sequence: CASSVVEGITNTIYF. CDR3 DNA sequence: TGTGCCAGCAGCGTAGTCGAGGGCATAACAAACACCATATATTTT. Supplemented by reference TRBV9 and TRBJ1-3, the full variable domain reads DSGVTQTPKHLITATGQRVTLRCSPRSGDLSVYWYQQSLDQGLQFLIQYYNGEERAKGNILERFSAQQFPDLHSELNLSSLELGDSALYFCASSVVEGITNTIYFGEGSWLTVV.

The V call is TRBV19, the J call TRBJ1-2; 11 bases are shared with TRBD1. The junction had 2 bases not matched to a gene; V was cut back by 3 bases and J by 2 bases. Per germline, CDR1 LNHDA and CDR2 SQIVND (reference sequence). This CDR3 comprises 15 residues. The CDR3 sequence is CASSMDRGRNYGYTF. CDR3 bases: TGTGCCAGTAGTATGGACAGGGGGCGGAACTATGGCTACACCTTC.

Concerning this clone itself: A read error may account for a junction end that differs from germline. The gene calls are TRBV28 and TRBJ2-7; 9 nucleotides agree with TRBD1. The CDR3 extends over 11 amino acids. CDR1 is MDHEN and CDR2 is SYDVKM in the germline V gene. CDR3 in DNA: TGTGCCAGCAGTGCCGGGACAGGGAGGGCCTTC. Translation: CASSAGTGRAF.

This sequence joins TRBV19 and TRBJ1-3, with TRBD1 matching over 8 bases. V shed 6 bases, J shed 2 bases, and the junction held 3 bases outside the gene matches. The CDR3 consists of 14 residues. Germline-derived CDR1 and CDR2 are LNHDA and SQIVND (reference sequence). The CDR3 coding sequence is TGTGCCAGTAGGATGACAGGGGCTGGAAACACCATATATTTT. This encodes CASRMTGAGNTIYF.